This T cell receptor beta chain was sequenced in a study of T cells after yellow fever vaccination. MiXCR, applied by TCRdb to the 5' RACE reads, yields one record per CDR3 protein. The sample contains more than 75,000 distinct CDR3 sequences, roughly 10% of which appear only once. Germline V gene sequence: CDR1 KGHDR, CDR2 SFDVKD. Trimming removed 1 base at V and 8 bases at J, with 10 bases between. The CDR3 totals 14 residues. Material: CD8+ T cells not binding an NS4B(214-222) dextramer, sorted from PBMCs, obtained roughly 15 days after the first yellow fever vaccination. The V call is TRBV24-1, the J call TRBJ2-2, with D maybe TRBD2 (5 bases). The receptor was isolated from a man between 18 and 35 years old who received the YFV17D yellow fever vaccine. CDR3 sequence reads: CATSDFEGTGELFF. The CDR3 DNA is TGTGCCACCAGTGATTTTGAGGGTACTGGGGAGCTGTTTTTT.